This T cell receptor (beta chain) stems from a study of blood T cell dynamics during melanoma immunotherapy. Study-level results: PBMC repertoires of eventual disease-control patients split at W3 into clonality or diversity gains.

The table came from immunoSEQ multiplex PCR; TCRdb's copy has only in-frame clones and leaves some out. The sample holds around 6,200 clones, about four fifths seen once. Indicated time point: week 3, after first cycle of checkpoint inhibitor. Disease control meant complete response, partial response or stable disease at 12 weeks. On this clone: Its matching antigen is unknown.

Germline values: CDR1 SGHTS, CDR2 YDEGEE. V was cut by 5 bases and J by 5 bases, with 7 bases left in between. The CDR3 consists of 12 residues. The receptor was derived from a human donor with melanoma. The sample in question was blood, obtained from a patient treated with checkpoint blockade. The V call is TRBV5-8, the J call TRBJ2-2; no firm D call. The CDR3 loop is CASRLSTGELFF. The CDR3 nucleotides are TGTGCCAGCAGACTCTCTACCGGGGAGCTGTTTTTT.